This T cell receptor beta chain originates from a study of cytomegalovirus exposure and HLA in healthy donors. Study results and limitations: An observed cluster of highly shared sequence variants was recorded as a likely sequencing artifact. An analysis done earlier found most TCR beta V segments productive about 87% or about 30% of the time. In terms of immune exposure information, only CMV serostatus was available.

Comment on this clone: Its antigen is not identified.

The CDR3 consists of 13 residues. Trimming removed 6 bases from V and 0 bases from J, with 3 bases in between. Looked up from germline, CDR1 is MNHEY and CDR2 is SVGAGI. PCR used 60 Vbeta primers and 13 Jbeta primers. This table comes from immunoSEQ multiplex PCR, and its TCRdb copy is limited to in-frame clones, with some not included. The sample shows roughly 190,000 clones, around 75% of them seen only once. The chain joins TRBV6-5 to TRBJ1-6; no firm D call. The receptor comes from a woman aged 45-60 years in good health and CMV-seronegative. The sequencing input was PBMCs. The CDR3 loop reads CASSSSYNSPLHF. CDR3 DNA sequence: TGTGCCAGCAGCAGCTCCTATAATTCACCCCTCCACTTT.